This T cell receptor beta chain appears in the sequencing data of a study of regulatory T cells in long-lasting Graves disease. Study-wide background: More than 5 years of antithyroid drugs with positive TSH receptor antibodies defined persistent Graves' disease.

Stated time point: persistent/refractory GD, antithyroid drugs over 5 years with positive TRAb. Construction of the TCR library relied on RNA isolated from PBMCs. From an endocrinology department in Xi'an, China, came the patients. Regarding this clonotype: What it recognizes is unknown.

Building the TCR beta libraries relied on iRepertoire HTBI primers, and CDR3 regions underwent Arm-PCR. TCRdb independently ran MiXCR on the multiplex PCR reads; one entry per CDR3 protein. Of 400,000 or so distinct CDR3 sequences detected, roughly 20% appear once; the ten largest clones hold less than 25%. The CDR3 totals 13 residues. Germline V gives CDR1 MNHEY, CDR2 SVGEGT. V was pared by 6 bases and J by 2 bases, with 8 bases between. Broader study findings: More public clonotypes were shared by persistent patients (around 2,600) than by new patients (under 1,000). Gene preferences differed: TRBV28, TRBJ1-2, TRBJ2-5 in persistent cases.

The TCR sequence derives from a female donor with Graves disease. The specimen comprised peripheral blood mononuclear cells (PBMCs), sampled when the disease was refractory, from a patient treated with antithyroid drugs. The J gene is TRBJ2-4, the V gene TRBV6-2 or TRBV6-3; D uncertain. CDR3 sequence reads: CASRQNPKNIQYF. For the CDR3, the DNA is TGTGCCAGCAGGCAGAACCCCAAAAACATTCAGTACTTC.